This T cell receptor beta chain was identified during a study of vaccination effects on CD4 cells after COVID-19. At the level of the study: Post-vaccine sampling occurred a median 72 days after the second dose.

Study-level points and caveats: Infection-derived and vaccine-derived clones contracted markedly late after vaccination.

This table comes from immunoSEQ multiplex PCR, and its TCRdb copy is limited to in-frame clones, with some not included. This sample carries some 23,000 clones, roughly three quarters of them seen once, and the ten largest clones take 7.5% to 8.5%. Comment on this clone: Its cognate antigen is unknown.

Sequencing was preceded by expansion of antigen-specific CD4+ T cells with viral peptide pools in the ViraFEST assay. At the end of 9 to 11 days of culture, CD4+ T cells were isolated. All study participants received two doses of BNT162b2 or mRNA-1273 vaccine. PBMC cultures contained some 2.1 million cells per well, around 9.7 IU/ml IL-2 and roughly 9.5 ug/ml peptides. A half-volume exchange with IL-2 medium occurred on days 3 and 7. Sequences were derived from CD4+ T cells from PBMCs cultured with SARS-CoV-2 spike peptides, sampled after COVID-19 vaccination. The source is a human donor who received a COVID-19 vaccine.

The CDR3 DNA follows: TGTGCTAGTGGTCCCGGACTAGCGGGAGGCAGGGGGGCCAACGTCCTGACTTTC. This codes for CASGPGLAGGRGANVLTF. V and J are TRBV12-5 and TRBJ2-6; 14 nucleotides line up with TRBD2. Germline V gives CDR1 LGHNT, CDR2 FRNRAP. V lost 5 bases, J lost 4 bases, and 7 bases stayed unmatched. This CDR3 is 18 amino acids long. The full variable domain, completed using reference TRBV12-5 and TRBJ2-6, is DARVTQTPRHKVTEMGQEVTMRCQPILGHNTVFWYRQTMMQGLELLAYFRNRAPLDDSGMPKDRFSAEMPDATLATLKIQPSEPRDSAVYFCASGPGLAGGRGANVLTFGAGSRLTVL.